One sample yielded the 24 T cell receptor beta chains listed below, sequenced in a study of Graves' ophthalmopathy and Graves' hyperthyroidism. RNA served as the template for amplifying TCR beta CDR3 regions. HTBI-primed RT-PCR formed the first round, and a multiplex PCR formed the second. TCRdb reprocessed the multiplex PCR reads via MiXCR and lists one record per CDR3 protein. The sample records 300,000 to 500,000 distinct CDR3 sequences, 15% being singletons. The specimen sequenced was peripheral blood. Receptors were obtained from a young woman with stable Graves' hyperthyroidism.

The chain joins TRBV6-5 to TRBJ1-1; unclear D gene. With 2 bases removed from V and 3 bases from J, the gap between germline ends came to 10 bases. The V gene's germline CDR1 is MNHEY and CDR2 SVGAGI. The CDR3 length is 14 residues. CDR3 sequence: CASSYNAADTEAFF. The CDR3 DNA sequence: TGTGCCAGCAGTTACAACGCGGCGGACACTGAAGCTTTCTTT.

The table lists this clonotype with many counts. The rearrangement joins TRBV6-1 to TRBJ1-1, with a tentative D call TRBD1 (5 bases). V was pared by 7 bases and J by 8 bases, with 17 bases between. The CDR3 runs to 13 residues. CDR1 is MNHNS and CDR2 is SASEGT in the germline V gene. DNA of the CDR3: TGTGCCAGCACCCCCCCAGCCGGGGCCGAAGCTTTCTTT. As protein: CASTPPAGAEAFF.

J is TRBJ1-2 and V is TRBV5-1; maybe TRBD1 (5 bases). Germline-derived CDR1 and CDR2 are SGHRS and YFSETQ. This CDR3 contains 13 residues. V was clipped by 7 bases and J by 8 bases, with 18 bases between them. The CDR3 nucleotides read TGCGCCAGCTCATCGGAAGGACACCAGGGCTACACCTTC. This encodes CASSSEGHQGYTF.

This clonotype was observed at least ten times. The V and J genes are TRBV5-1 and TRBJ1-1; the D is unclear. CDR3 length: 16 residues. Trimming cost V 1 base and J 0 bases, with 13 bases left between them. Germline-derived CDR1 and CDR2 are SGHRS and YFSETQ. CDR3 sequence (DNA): TGCGCCAGCAGCTTGAGGAATGCCTGGTTGAACACTGAAGCTTTCTTT. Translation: CASSLRNAWLNTEAFF.

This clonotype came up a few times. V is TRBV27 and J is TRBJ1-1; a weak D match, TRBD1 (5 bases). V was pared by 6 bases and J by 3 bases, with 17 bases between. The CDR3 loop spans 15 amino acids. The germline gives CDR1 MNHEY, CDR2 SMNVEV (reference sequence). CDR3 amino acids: CASSLQRRGDTEAFF. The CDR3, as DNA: TGTGCCAGCAGCTTACAACGGAGGGGAGACACTGAAGCTTTCTTT.

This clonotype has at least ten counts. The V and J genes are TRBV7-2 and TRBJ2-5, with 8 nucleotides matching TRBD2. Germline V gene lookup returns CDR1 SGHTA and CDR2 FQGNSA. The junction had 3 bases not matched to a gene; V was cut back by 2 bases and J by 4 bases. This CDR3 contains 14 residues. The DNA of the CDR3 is TGTGCCAGCAGCTTACCGGGGGGGTTAGAGACCCAGTACTTC. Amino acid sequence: CASSLPGGLETQYF.

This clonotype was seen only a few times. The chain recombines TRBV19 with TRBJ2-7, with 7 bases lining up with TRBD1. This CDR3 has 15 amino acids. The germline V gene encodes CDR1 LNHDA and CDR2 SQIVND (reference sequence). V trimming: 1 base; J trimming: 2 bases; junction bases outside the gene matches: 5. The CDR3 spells CASSIGDSFTYEQYF. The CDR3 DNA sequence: TGTGCCAGTAGTATAGGGGACAGCTTTACCTACGAGCAGTACTTC.

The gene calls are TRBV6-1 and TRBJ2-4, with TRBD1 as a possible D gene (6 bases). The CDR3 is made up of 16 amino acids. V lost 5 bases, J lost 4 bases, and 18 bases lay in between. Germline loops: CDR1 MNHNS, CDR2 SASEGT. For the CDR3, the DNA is TGTGCCAGCAGTCGCTCCACGGACAGCGAAAAAAACATTCAGTACTTC. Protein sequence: CASSRSTDSEKNIQYF.

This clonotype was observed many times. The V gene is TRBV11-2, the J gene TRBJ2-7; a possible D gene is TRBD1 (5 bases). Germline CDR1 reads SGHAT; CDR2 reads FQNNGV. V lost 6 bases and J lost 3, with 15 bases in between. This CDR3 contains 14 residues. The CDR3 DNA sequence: TGTGCCAGCAGACCCAGGGTTGTTGGCTACGAGCAGTACTTC. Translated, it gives CASRPRVVGYEQYF.

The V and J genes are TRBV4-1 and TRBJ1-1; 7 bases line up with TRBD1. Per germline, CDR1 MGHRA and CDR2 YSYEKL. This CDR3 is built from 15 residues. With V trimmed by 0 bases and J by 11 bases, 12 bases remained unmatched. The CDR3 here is CASSQEGDRDKAAFF. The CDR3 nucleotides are TGCGCCAGCAGCCAAGAAGGAGACAGGGACAAGGCGGCTTTCTTT.

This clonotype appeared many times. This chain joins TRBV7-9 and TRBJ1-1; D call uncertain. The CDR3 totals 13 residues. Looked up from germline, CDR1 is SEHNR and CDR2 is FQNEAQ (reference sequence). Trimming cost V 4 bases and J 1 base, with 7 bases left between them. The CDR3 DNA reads TGTGCCAGCAGCTCCTCCACGAACACTGAAGCTTTCTTT. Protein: CASSSSTNTEAFF.

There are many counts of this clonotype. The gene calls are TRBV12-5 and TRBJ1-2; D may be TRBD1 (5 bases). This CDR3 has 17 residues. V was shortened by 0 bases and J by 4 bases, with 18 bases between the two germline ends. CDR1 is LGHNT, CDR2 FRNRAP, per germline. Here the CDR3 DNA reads TGTGCTAGTGGTTTGGTACTTAGAACAGGAATGGGCTATGGCTACACCTTC. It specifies CASGLVLRTGMGYGYTF.

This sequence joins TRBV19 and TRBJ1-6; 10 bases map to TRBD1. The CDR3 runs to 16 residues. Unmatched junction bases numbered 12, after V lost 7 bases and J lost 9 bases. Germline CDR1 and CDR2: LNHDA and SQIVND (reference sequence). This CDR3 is CASTDAGTGVTSPLHF. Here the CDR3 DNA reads TGTGCCAGTACAGATGCCGGGACAGGGGTTACTTCACCCCTCCACTTT.

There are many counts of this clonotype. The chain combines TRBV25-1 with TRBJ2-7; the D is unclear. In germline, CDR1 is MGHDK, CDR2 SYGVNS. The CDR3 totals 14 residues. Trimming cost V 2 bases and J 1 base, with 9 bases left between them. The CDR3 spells CASSEGWKSYEQYF. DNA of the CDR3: TGTGCCAGCAGTGAAGGCTGGAAATCCTACGAGCAGTACTTC.

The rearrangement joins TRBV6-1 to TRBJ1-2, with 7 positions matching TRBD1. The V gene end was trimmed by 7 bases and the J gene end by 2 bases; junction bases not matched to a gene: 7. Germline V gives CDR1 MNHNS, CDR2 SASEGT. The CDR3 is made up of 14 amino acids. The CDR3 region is CASKGDSVNYGYTF. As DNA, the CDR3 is TGTGCCAGCAAGGGGGACAGCGTGAACTATGGCTACACCTTC.

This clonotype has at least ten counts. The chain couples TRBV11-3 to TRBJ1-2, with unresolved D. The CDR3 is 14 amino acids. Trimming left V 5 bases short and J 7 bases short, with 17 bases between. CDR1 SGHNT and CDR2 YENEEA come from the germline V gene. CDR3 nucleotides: TGTGCCAGCAGCCCCCCCAGCCAACCCCGTGGCTACACCTTC. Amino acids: CASSPPSQPRGYTF.

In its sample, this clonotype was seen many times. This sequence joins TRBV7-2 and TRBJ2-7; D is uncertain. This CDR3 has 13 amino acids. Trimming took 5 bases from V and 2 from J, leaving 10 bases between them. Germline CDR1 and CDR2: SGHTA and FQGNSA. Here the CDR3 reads CASSPMVPYEQYF. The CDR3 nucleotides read TGTGCCAGCAGCCCAATGGTACCCTACGAGCAGTACTTC.

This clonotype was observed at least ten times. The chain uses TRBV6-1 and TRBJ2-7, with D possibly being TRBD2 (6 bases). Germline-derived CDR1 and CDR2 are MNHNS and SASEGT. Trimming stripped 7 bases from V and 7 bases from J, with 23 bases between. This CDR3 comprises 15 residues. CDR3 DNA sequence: TGTGCCAGCACCTACCCACGGAGGGGACGGGGTGAGCAGTACTTC. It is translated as CASTYPRRGRGEQYF.

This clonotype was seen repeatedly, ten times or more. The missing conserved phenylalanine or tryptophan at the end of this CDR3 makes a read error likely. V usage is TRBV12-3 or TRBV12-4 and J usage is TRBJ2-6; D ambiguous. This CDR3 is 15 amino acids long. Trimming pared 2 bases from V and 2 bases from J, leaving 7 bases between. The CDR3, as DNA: TGTGCCAGCAGTTTAACGGAAGCTGGGGCCAACGTCCTGACTTCC. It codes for CASSLTEAGANVLTS.

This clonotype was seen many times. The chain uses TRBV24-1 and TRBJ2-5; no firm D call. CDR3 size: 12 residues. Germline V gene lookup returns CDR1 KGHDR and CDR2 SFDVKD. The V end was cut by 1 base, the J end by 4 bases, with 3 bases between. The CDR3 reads CATSDFGETQYF. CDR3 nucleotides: TGTGCCACCAGTGATTTTGGAGAGACCCAGTACTTC.

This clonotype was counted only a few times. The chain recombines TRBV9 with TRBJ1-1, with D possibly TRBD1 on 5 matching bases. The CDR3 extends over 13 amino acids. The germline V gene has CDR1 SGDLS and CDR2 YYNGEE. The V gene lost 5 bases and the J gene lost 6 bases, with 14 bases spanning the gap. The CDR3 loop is CASSQQVASEAFF. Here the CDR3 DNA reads TGTGCCAGCAGTCAACAGGTCGCCTCTGAAGCTTTCTTT.

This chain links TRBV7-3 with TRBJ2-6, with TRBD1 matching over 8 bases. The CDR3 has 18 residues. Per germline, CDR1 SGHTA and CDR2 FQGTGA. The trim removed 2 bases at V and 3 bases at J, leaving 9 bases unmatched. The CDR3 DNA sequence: TGTGCCAGCAGCTTAGGGGCAGGGGGCGCGGTTGGGGCCAACGTCCTGACTTTC. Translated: CASSLGAGGAVGANVLTF.

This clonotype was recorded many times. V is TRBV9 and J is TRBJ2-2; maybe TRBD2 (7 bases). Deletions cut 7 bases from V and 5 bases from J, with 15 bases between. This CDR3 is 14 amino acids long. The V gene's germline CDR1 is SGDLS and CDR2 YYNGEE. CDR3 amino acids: CASRGGRGTGELFF. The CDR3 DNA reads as TGTGCCAGCCGCGGGGGCCGGGGGACCGGGGAGCTGTTTTTT.

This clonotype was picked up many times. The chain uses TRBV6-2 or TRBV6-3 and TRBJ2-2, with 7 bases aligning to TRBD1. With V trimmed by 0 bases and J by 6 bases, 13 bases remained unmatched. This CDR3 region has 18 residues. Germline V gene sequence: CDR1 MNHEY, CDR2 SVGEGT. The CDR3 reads CASSYSRAHRGSAGELFF. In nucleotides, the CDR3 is TGTGCCAGCAGTTACTCGAGGGCCCACAGGGGTTCAGCCGGGGAGCTGTTTTTT.